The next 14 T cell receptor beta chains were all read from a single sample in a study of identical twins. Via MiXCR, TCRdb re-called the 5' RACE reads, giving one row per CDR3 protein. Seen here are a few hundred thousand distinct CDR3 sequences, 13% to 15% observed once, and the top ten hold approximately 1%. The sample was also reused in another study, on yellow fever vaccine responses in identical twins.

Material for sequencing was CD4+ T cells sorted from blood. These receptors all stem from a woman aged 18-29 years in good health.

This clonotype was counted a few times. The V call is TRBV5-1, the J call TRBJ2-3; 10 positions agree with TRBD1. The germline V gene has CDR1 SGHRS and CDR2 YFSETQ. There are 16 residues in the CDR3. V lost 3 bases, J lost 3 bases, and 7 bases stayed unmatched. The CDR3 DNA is TGCGCCAGCAGCTGGAACCGGGACAGGGGAACAGATACGCAGTATTTT. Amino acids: CASSWNRDRGTDTQYF.

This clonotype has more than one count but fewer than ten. This CDR3 reads CASRLTEYEQYF. CDR3 in DNA: TGCGCCAGCAGATTAACGGAGTACGAGCAGTACTTC. The chain couples TRBV5-1 to TRBJ2-7; D unresolved. CDR1 is SGHRS, CDR2 YFSETQ, per germline. The CDR3 sequence is 12 residues long. The germline V and J ends were trimmed by 5 bases and 4 bases, with 10 bases remaining between them.

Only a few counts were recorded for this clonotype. Written as DNA, the CDR3 is TGCGCCAGCAGCCAAGATAGCAACTATGGCTACACCTTC. Its protein is CASSQDSNYGYTF. This chain connects TRBV4-3 to TRBJ1-2; D gene uncertain. Trimming left V 0 bases short and J 2 bases short, with 4 bases between. The CDR3 totals 13 residues. Germline V gives CDR1 LGHNA, CDR2 YSLEER.

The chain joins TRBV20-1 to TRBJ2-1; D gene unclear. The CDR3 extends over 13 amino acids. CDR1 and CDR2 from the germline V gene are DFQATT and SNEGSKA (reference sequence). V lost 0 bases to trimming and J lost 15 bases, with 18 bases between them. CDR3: CSARDKRQLNLFF. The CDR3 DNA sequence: TGCAGTGCTAGAGATAAGAGGCAGCTTAATCTGTTCTTC.

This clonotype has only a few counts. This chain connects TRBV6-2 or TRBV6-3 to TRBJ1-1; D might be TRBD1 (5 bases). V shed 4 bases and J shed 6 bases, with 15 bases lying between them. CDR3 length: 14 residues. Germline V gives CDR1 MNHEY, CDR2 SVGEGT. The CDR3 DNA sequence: TGTGCCAGCAGTTCCCTCGCAGGGATCTCTGAAGCTTTCTTT. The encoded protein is CASSSLAGISEAFF.

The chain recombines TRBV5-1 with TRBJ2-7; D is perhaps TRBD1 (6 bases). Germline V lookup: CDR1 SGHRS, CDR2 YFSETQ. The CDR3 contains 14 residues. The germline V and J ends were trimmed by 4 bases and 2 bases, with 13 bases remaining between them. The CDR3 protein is CASSPRDTTYEQYF. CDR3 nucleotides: TGCGCCAGCAGCCCCCGGGACACTACCTACGAGCAGTACTTC.

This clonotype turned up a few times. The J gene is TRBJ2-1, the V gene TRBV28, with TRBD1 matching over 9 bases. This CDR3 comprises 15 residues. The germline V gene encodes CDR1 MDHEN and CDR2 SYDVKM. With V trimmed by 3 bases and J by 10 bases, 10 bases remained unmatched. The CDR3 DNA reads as TGTGCCAGCAGTTTGAGACGGCGGACAGGGGCCGAGCAGTTCTTC. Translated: CASSLRRRTGAEQFF.

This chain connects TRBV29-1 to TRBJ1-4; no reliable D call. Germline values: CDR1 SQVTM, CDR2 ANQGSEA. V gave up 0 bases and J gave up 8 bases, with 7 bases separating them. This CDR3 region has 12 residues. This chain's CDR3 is CSVEDVGEKLFF. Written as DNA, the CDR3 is TGCAGCGTTGAAGACGTGGGAGAAAAACTGTTTTTT.

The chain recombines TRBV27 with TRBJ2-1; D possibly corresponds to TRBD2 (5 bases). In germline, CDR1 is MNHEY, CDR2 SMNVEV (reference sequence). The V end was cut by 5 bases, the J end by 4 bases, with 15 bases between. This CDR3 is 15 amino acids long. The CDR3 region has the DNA TGTGCCAGCAGTCTTTCGGGGTCCCCGTACAATGAGCAGTTCTTC. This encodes CASSLSGSPYNEQFF.

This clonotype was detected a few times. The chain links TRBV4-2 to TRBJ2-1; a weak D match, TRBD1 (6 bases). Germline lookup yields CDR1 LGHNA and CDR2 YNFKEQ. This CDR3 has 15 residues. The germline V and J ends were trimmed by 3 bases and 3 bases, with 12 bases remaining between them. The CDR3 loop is CASSQVQTGYNEQFF. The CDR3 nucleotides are TGTGCCAGCAGCCAGGTTCAGACAGGCTACAATGAGCAGTTCTTC.

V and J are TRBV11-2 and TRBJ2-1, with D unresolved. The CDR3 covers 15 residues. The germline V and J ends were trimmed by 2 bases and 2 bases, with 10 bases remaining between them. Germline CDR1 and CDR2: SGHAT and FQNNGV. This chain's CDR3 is CASSLTRNPYNEQFF. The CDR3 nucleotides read TGTGCCAGCAGCTTAACCAGGAACCCCTACAATGAGCAGTTCTTC.

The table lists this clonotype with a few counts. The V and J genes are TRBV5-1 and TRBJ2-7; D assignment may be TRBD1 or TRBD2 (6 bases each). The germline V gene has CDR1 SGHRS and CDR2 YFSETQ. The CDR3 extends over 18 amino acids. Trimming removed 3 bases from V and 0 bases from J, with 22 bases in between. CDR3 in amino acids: CASSSRTGEGGRSYEQYF. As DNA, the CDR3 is TGCGCCAGCAGCTCCCGGACGGGCGAGGGGGGACGCTCCTACGAGCAGTACTTC.

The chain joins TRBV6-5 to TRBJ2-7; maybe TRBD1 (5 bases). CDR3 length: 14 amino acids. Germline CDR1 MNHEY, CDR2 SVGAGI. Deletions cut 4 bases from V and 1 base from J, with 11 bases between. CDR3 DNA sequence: TGTGCCAGCAGTTCCGGAAGACAGTCCTACGAGCAGTACTTC. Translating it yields CASSSGRQSYEQYF.

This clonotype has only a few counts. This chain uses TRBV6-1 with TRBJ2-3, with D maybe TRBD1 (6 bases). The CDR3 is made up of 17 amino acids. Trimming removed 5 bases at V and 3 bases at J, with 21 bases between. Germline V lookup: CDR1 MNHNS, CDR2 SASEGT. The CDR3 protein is CASSRSPLGGRTDTQYF. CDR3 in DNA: TGTGCCAGCAGTCGCTCACCCCTAGGGGGTCGAACAGATACGCAGTATTTT.